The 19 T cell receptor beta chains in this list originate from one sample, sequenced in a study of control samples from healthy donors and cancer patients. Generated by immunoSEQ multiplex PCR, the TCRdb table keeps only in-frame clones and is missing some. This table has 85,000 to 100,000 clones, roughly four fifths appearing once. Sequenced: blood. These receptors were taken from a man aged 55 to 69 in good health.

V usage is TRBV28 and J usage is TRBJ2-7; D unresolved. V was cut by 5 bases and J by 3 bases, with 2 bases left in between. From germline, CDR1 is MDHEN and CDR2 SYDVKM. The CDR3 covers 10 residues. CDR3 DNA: TGTGCCAGCAGTCGCTACGAGCAGTACTTC. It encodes CASSRYEQYF.

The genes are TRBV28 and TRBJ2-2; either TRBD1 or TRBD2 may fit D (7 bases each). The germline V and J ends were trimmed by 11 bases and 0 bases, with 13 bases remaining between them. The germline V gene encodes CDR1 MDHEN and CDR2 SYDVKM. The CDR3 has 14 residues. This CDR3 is CAVPGGANTGELFF. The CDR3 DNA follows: TGTGCCGTTCCAGGGGGGGCGAACACCGGGGAGCTGTTTTTT.

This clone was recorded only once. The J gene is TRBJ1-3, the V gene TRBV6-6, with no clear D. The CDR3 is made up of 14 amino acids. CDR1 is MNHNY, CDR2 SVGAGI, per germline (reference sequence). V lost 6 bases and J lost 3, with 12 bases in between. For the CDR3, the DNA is TGTGCCAGCAGCCACGCCGTAGGTGGAAACACCATATATTTT. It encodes CASSHAVGGNTIYF.

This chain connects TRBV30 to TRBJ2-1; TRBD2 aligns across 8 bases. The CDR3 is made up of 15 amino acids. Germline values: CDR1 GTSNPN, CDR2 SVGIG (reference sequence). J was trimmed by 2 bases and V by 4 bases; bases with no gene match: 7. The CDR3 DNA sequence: TGTGCCTGGATGGGAGGAGCGGGAGCCTACAATGAGCAGTTCTTC. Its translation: CAWMGGAGAYNEQFF.

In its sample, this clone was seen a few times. CDR3 sequence (DNA): TGTGCCAGCAGTGAAGCGCTTCAGGTTAGCGGGCCCGGGGGGGCCTACAATGAGCAGTTCTTC. Amino acid sequence: CASSEALQVSGPGGAYNEQFF. The J gene is TRBJ2-1, the V gene TRBV2, with 8 bases identical to TRBD2. CDR3 length: 21 residues. Looked up from germline, CDR1 is SNHLY and CDR2 is FYNNEI. The V and J ends lost 0 bases and 2 bases, in that order; junction bases with no gene match: 18.

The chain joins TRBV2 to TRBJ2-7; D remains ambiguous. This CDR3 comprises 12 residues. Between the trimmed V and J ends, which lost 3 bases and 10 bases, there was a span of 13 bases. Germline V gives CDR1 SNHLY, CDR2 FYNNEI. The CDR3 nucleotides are TGTGCCAGCAGTGAGGGCGGTCAGAGTCAGTACTTC. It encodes CASSEGGQSQYF. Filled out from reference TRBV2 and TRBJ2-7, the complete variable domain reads EPEVTQTPSHQVTQMGQEVILRCVPISNHLYFYWYRQILGQKVEFLVSFYNNEISEKSEIFDDQFSVERPDGSNFTLKIRSTKLEDSAMYFCASSEGGQSQYFGPGTRLTVT.

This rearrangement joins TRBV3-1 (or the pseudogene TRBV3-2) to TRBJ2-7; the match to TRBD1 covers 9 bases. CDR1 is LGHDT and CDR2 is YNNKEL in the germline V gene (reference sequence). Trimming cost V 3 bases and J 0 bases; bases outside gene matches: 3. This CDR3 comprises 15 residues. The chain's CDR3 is CASSHWDRASYEQYF. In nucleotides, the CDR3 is TGTGCCAGCAGCCACTGGGACAGGGCCTCCTACGAGCAGTACTTC.

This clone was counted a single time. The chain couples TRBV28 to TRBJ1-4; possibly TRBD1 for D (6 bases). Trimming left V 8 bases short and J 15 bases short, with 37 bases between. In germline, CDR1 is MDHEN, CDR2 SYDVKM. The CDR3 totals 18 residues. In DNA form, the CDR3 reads TGTGCCAGCGGACCCTGGACAGTACGAGCCCCAGAGCGAAAAACGGTGTTTTTT. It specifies CASGPWTVRAPERKTVFF.

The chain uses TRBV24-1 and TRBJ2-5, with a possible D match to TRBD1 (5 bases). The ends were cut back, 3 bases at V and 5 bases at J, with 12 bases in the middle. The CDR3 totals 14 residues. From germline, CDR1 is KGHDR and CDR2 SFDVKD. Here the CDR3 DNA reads TGTGCCACCAGTGATATTCAGGGTGTGGAGACCCAGTACTTC. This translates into CATSDIQGVETQYF.

The CDR3 DNA sequence: TGCGCCAGCAGCCAAGATTCGACAGGGGTCTATGGCTACACCTTC. It yields the protein CASSQDSTGVYGYTF. V is TRBV4-1 and J is TRBJ1-2; 8 bases agree with TRBD1. V lost 0 bases, J lost 4 bases, and 4 bases stayed unmatched. The CDR3 extends over 15 amino acids. CDR1 and CDR2 (germline): MGHRA, YSYEKL.

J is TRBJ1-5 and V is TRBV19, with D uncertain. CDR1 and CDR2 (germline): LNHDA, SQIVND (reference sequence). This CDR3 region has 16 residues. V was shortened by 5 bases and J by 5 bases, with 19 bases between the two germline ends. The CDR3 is CASSYLAQSPHQPQHF. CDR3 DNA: TGTGCCAGTAGTTATCTGGCACAAAGTCCCCATCAGCCCCAGCATTTT.

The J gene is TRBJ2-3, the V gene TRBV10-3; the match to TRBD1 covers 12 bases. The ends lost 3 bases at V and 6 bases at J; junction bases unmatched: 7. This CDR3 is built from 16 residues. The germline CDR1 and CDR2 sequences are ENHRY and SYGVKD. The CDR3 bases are TGTGCCATCAGTGAACCGGGACAGGGGGCAAGGGATACGCAGTATTTT. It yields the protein CAISEPGQGARDTQYF.

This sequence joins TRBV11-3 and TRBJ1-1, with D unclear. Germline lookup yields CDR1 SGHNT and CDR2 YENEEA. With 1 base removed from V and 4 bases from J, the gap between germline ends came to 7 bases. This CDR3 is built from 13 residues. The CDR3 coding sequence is TGTGCCAGCAGCTTAGGCTACTCCACTGAAGCTTTCTTT. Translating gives CASSLGYSTEAFF.

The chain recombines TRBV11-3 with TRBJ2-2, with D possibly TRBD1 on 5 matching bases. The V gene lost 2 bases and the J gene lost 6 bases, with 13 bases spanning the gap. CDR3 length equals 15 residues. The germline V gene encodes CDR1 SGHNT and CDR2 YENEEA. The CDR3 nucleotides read TGTGCCAGCAGCTTACAGGGAACTGATTCCGGGGAGCTGTTTTTT. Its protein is CASSLQGTDSGELFF.

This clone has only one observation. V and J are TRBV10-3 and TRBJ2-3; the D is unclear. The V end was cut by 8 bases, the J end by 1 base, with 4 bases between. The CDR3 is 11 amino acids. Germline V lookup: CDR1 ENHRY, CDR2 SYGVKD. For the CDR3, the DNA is TGTGCCATCGGACGCACAGATACGCAGTATTTT. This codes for CAIGRTDTQYF.

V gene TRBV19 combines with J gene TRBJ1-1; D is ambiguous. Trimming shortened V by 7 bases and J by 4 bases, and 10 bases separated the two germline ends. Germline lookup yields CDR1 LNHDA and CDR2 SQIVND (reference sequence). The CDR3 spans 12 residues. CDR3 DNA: TGTGCCAGTACCGGGCTCGGCACTGAAGCTTTCTTT. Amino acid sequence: CASTGLGTEAFF. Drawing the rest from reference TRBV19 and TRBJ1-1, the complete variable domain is DGGITQSPKYLFRKEGQNVTLSCEQNLNHDAMYWYRQDPGQGLRLIYYSQIVNDFQKGDIAEGYSVSREKKESFPLTVTSAQKNPTAFYLCASTGLGTEAFFGQGTRLTVV.

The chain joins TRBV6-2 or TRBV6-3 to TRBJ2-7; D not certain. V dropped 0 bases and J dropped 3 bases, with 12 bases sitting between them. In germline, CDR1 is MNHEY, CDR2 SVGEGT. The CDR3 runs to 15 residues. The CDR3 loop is CASSYSHRNNYEQYF. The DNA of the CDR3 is TGTGCCAGCAGTTACTCACACCGAAATAACTACGAGCAGTACTTC.

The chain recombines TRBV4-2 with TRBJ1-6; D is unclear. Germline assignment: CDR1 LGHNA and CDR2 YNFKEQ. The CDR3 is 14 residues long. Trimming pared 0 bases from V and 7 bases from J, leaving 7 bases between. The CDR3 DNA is TGTGCCAGCAGCCAAGATCCCGAGAATTCACCCCTCCACTTT. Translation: CASSQDPENSPLHF.

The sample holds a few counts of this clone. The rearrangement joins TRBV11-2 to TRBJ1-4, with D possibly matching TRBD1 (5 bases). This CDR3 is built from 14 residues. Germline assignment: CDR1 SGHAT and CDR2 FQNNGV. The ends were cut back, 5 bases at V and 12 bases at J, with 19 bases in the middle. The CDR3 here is CASSPGTQGLELFF. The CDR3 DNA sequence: TGTGCCAGCAGCCCCGGGACGCAGGGCCTGGAACTGTTTTTT.